This TCR beta chain was sequenced in a study of blood T cell repertoires in COVID-19. Background on the study: Acute and convalescent COVID-19 samples came from the United States, Italy and Spain. In each case, the material was cDNA or gDNA derived from T cells, B-cell-depleted T cells, or PBMCs.

The CDR3 totals 15 residues. Losses at the gene ends were 3 bases for V and 4 bases for J; bases not matched to a gene: 7. CDR1 SGHRS and CDR2 YFSETQ come from the germline V gene. Original analysis: Amplification from reference gene primers served as the basis for estimated nucleated cell counts. Clones were sequenced by immunoSEQ multiplex PCR, and TCRdb holds only the in-frame ones, with some missing. That table furnishes V, J and clone size, whereas the DNA furnished D and trimming. Among 140,000 or so clones listed, approximately 90% were seen once. Material for sequencing was peripheral blood. The clonotype was recovered from a woman aged 80 or over with acute or convalescent COVID-19. V gene TRBV5-1 combines with J gene TRBJ2-7; 10 nucleotides align to TRBD2. The CDR3 coding sequence is TGCGCCAGCAGCTATACTAGCGGGGTCTCTTACGAGCAGTACTTC. Its protein product is CASSYTSGVSYEQYF.